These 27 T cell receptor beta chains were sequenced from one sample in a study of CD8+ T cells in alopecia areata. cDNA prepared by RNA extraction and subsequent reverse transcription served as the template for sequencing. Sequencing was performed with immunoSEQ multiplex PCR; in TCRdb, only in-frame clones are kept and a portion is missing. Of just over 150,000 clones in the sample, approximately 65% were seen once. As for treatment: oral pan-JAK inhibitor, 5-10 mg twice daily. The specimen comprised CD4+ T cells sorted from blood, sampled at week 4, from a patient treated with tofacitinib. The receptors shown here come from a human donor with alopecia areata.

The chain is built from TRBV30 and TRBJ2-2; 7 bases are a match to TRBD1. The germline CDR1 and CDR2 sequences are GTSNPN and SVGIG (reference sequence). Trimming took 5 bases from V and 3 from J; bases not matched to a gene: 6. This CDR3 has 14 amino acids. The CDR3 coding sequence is TGTGCCTGGCGCCTGACAGGGTACACCGGGGAGCTGTTTTTT. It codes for CAWRLTGYTGELFF.

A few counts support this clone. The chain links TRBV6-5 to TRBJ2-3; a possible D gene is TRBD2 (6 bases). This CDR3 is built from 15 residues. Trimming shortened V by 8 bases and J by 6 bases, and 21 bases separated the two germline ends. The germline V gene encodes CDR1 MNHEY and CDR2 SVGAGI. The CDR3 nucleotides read TGTGCCAGCCAACCGGGGGACGTTGGGTCGGATACGCAGTATTTT. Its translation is CASQPGDVGSDTQYF.

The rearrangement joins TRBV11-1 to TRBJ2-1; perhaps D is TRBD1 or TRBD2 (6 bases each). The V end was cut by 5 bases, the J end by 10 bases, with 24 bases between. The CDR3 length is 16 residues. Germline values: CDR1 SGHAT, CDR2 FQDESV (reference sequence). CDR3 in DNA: TGTGCCAGCAGCCCCGTCCTGGGGGGCCGATATAACGAGCAGTTCTTC. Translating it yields CASSPVLGGRYNEQFF.

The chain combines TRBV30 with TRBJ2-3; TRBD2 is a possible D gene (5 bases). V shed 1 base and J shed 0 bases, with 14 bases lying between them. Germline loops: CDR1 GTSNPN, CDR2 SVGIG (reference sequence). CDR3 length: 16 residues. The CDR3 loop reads CAWSGLLGGSTDTQYF. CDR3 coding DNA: TGTGCCTGGAGTGGCCTCCTGGGCGGGAGCACAGATACGCAGTATTTT. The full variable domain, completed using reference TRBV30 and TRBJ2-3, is SQTIHQWPATLVQPVGSPLSLECTVEGTSNPNLYWYRQAAGRGLQLLFYSVGIGQISSEVPQNLSASRPQDRQFILSSKKLLLSDSGFYLCAWSGLLGGSTDTQYFGPGTRLTVL.

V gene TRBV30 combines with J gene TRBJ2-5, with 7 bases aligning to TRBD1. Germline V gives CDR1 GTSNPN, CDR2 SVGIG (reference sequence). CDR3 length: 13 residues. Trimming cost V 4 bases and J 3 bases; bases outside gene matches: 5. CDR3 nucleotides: TGTGCCTGGAATTACGACAGGGAAGAGACCCAGTACTTC. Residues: CAWNYDREETQYF.

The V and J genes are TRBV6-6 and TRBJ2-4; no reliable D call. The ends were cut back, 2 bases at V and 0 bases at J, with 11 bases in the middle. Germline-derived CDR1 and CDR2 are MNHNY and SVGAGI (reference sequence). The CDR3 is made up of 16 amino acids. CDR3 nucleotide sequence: TGTGCCAGCAGTTACCCGCCGAACCTAGCCAAAAACATTCAGTACTTC. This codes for CASSYPPNLAKNIQYF.

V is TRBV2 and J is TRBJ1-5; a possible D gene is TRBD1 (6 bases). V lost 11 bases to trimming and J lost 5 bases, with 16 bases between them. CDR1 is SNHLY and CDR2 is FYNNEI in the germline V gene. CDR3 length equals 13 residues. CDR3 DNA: TGTGCCTCGTACAGGGACCCCTATCAGCCCCAGCATTTT. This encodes CASYRDPYQPQHF.

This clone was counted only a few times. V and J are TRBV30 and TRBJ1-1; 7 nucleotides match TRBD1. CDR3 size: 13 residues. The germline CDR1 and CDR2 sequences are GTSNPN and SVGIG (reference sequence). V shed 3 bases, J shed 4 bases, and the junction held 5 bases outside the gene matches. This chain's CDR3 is CAWRGQRGTEAFF. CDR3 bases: TGTGCCTGGAGGGGACAGCGGGGCACTGAAGCTTTCTTT.

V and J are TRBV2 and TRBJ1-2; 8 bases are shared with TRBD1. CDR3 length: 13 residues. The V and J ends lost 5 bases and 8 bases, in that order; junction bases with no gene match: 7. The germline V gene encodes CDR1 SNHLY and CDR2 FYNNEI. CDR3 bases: TGTGCCAGCAGTTACAGGGGGGTGAAGGGCTACACCTTC. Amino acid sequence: CASSYRGVKGYTF.

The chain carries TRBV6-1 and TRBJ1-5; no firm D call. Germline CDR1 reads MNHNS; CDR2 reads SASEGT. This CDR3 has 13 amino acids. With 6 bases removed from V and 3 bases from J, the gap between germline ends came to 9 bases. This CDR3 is CASRPRSNQPQHF. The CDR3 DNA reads TGTGCCAGCAGACCAAGGTCCAATCAGCCCCAGCATTTT.

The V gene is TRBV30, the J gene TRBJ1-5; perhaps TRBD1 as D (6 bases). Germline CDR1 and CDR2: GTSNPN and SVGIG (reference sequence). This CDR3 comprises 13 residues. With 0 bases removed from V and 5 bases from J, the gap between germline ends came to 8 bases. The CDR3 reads CAWSVPGDQPQHF. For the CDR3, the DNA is TGTGCCTGGAGTGTACCAGGGGATCAGCCCCAGCATTTT.

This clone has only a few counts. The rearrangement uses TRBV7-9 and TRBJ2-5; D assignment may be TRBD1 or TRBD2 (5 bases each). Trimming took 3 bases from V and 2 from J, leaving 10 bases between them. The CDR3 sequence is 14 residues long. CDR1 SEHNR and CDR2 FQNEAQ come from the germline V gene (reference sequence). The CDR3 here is CASSFPGRQETQYF. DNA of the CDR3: TGTGCCAGCAGCTTCCCGGGACGTCAAGAGACCCAGTACTTC.

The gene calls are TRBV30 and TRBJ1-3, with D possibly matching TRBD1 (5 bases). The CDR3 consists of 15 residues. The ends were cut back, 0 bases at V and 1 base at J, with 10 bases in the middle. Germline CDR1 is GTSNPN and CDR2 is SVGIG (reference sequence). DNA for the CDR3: TGTGCCTGGAGTGTACGGGGGTTGTCTGGAAACACCATATATTTT. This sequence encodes CAWSVRGLSGNTIYF.

CDR3 region: CSAARQGGYGYTF. CDR3 in DNA: TGCAGCGCGGCTAGGCAGGGCGGCTATGGCTACACCTTC. The V gene is TRBV29-1, the J gene TRBJ1-2; weak D call: TRBD1 (5 bases). The CDR3 extends over 13 amino acids. V lost 7 bases to trimming and J lost 4 bases, with 16 bases between them. Germline loops: CDR1 SQVTM, CDR2 ANQGSEA.

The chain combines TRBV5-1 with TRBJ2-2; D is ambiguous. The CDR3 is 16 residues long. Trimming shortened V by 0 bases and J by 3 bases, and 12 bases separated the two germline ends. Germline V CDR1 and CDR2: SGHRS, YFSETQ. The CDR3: CASSLARVRHTGELFF. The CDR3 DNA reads TGCGCCAGCAGCTTGGCAAGAGTTCGACACACCGGGGAGCTGTTTTTT.

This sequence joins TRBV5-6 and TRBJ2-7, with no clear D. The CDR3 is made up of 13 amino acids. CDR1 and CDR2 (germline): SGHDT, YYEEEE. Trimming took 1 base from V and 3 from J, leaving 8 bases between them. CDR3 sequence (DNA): TGTGCCAGCAGCTTGAGACCGAACTACGAGCAGTACTTC. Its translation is CASSLRPNYEQYF. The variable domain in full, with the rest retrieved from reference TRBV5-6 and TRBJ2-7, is DAGVTQSPTHLIKTRGQQVTLRCSPKSGHDTVSWYQQALGQGPQFIFQYYEEEERQRGNFPDRFSGHQFPNYSSELNVNALLLGDSALYLCASSLRPNYEQYFGPGTRLTVT.

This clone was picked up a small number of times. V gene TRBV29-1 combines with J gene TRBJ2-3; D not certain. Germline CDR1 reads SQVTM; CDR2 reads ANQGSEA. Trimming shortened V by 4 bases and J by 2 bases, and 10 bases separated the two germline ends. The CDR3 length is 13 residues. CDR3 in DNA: TGCAGCGTTGGGTTGGGCCCCACAGATACGCAGTATTTT. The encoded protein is CSVGLGPTDTQYF.

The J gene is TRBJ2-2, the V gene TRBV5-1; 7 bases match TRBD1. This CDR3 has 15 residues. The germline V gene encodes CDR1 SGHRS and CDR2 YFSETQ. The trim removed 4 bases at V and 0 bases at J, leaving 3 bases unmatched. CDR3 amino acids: CASSQGTANTGELFF. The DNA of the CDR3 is TGCGCCAGCAGCCAAGGGACAGCGAACACCGGGGAGCTGTTTTTT.

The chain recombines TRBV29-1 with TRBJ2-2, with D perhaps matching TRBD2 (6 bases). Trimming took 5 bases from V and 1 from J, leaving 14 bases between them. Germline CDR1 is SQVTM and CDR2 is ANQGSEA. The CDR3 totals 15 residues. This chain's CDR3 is CSVSGGDLNTGELFF. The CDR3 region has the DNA TGCAGCGTTTCGGGCGGGGACCTGAACACCGGGGAGCTGTTTTTT.

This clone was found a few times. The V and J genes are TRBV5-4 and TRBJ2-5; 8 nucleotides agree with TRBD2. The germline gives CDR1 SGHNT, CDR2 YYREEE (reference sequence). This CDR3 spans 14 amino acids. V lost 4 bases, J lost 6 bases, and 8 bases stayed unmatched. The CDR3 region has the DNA TGTGCCAGCAGCACCTCGGGGGGGGGTCAGACCCAGTACTTC. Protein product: CASSTSGGGQTQYF.

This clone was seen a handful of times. The CDR3 DNA is TGTGCCAGCTCACCGGGGGACAGGTGGTCCTACGAGCAGTACTTC. Its protein is CASSPGDRWSYEQYF. The chain uses TRBV18 and TRBJ2-7; 8 bases match TRBD1. This CDR3 region has 15 residues. Trimming at V came to 3 bases and at J to 1 base, leaving 5 bases not matched to a gene. Germline V lookup: CDR1 KGHSH, CDR2 LQKENI.

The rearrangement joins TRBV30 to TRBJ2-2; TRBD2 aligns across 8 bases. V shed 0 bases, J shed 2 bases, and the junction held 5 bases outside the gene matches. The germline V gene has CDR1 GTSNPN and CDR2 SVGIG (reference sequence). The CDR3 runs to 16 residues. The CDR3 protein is CAWSVQRGSNTGELFF. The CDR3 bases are TGTGCCTGGAGTGTACAGCGGGGGAGCAACACCGGGGAGCTGTTTTTT.

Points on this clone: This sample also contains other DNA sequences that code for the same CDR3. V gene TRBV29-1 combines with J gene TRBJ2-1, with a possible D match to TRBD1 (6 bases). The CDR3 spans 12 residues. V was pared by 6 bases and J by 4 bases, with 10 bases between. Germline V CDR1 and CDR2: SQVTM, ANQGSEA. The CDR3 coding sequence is TGCAGCGTGGTACAGGGTTACAATGAGCAGTTCTTC. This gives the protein CSVVQGYNEQFF.

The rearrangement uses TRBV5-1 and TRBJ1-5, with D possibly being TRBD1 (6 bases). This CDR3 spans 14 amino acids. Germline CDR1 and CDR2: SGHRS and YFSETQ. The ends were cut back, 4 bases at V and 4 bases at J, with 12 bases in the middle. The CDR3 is CASSTGQKNQPQHF. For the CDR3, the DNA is TGCGCCAGCAGCACAGGACAGAAGAATCAGCCCCAGCATTTT.

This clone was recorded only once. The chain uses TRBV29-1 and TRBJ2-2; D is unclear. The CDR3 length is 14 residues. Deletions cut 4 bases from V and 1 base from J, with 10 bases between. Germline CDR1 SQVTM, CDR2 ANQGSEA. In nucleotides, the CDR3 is TGCAGCGTTGGAGGCAGGAAGAACACCGGGGAGCTGTTTTTT. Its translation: CSVGGRKNTGELFF.

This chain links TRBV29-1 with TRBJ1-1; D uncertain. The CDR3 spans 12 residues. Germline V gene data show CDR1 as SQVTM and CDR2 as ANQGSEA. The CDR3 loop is CTVVGPHTEAFF. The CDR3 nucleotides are TGCACGGTTGTAGGGCCGCACACTGAAGCTTTCTTT.

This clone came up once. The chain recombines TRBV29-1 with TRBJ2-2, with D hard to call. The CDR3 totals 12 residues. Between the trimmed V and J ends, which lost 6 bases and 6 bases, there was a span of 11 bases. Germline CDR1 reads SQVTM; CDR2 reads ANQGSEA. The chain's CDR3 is CSVSISAGELFF. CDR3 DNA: TGCAGCGTCTCGATCTCGGCCGGGGAGCTGTTTTTT.